A single sample gave rise to the 10 T cell receptor beta chains below, sequenced in a study of OX40 agonist ivuxolimab in advanced cancers. Repertoires were generated with immunoSEQ multiplex PCR, while TCRdb's copy carries only in-frame clones and drops some. This sample carries about 51,000 clones, roughly 86% of them seen once, and the ten largest clones take 3.6%. The sequences come from CD4+ or CD8+ T cells sorted from blood, collected in a trial of the OX40 agonist ivuxolimab. These receptors were taken from an adult with an advanced solid tumor such as melanoma, head and neck, liver or kidney cancer.

This chain uses TRBV30 with TRBJ2-7, with D possibly called TRBD1 or TRBD2 (5 bases each). V dropped 0 bases and J dropped 5 bases, with 8 bases sitting between them. This CDR3 contains 12 residues. CDR1 and CDR2 (germline): GTSNPN, SVGIG (reference sequence). In DNA, the CDR3 is TGTGCCTGGAGTGTTCGAGGGGACGAGCAGTACTTC. This translates into CAWSVRGDEQYF.

J is TRBJ1-1 and V is TRBV6-1, with 7 nucleotides matching TRBD1. Germline assignment: CDR1 MNHNS and CDR2 SASEGT. V was clipped by 1 base and J by 5 bases; unmatched bases: 4. This CDR3 contains 14 residues. The CDR3 protein is CASSEEMTGTEAFF. Here the CDR3 DNA reads TGTGCCAGCAGTGAAGAGATGACAGGGACTGAAGCTTTCTTT.

There are a few counts of this clone. V usage is TRBV19 and J usage is TRBJ1-5, with TRBD1 matching over 7 bases. The CDR3 length is 17 residues. The ends lost 7 bases at V and 0 bases at J; junction bases unmatched: 12. Germline CDR1 is LNHDA and CDR2 is SQIVND (reference sequence). Here the CDR3 reads CASTKGTEVYSNQPQHF. For the CDR3, the DNA is TGTGCCAGTACCAAGGGGACAGAAGTTTATAGCAATCAGCCCCAGCATTTT.

The chain uses TRBV9 and TRBJ1-5; 7 nucleotides agree with TRBD1. The CDR3 length is 13 residues. Germline assignment: CDR1 SGDLS and CDR2 YYNGEE. With 2 bases clipped from V and 5 bases from J, the junction kept 1 base outside the gene matches. The CDR3 DNA reads as TGTGCCAGCAGCGTCCAGGGGGATCAGCCCCAGCATTTT. Residues: CASSVQGDQPQHF.

V is TRBV6-5 and J is TRBJ1-5; TRBD1 might be the D (5 bases). This CDR3 is 15 amino acids long. V was pared by 6 bases and J by 2 bases, with 14 bases between. Germline CDR1 reads MNHEY; CDR2 reads SVGAGI. The CDR3 nucleotides are TGTGCCAGCAGGTCCGGGGGGGTTGGCAATCAGCCCCAGCATTTT. This encodes CASRSGGVGNQPQHF.

The chain has TRBV13 and TRBJ1-1; no reliable D call. This CDR3 is 12 amino acids long. The germline V gene has CDR1 PRHDT and CDR2 FYEKMQ (reference sequence). V was shortened by 5 bases and J by 7 bases, with 11 bases between the two germline ends. CDR3 sequence (DNA): TGTGCCAGCAGCCTACAGAACGGTGAAGCTTTCTTT. Amino acids: CASSLQNGEAFF.

CDR3 amino acids: CASSLFKSSYEQYF. CDR3 nucleotides: TGTGCCAGCAGCTTATTTAAGAGCTCCTACGAGCAGTACTTC. The genes are TRBV7-8 and TRBJ2-7; D unclear. Germline V gene data show CDR1 as SGHVS and CDR2 as FQNEAQ. Trimming pared 2 bases from V and 0 bases from J, leaving 8 bases between. This CDR3 has 14 residues.

The rearrangement joins TRBV6-1 to TRBJ2-1; a weak D match, TRBD2 (5 bases). Germline CDR1 is MNHNS and CDR2 is SASEGT. The germline V and J ends were trimmed by 5 bases and 5 bases, with 16 bases remaining between them. The CDR3 has 15 residues. The CDR3: CASSQQWTGNNEQFF. The CDR3 nucleotides read TGTGCCAGCAGTCAGCAATGGACGGGAAACAATGAGCAGTTCTTC.

This rearrangement joins TRBV5-5 to TRBJ2-1, with D hard to call. Germline lookup yields CDR1 SGHKS and CDR2 YYEKEE (reference sequence). V was pared by 2 bases and J by 12 bases, with 12 bases between. CDR3 length: 12 residues. The CDR3 reads CASSFSPNGQFF. The CDR3 nucleotides are TGTGCCAGCAGCTTTTCCCCCAACGGGCAGTTCTTC.

This chain joins TRBV30 and TRBJ1-2; 7 bases are shared with TRBD1. CDR1 GTSNPN and CDR2 SVGIG come from the germline V gene (reference sequence). Unmatched junction bases numbered 3, after V lost 2 bases and J lost 3 bases. CDR3 length: 13 residues. CDR3: CAWSQTGDYGYTF. DNA of the CDR3: TGTGCCTGGAGTCAAACAGGGGACTATGGCTACACCTTC.